This T cell receptor beta chain is drawn from a study of Ad26.COV2.S vaccination and SARS-CoV-2 variants. Study findings and constraints: Responses of T cells in total may have been underestimated by the TCR breadth and depth analyses. Vaccinees and placebo recipients showed similar non-spike TCR breadth. Reports say spike-specific CD8+ and CD4+ T cell responses covered substantial breadth after vaccination. People who got the vaccine had more spike-specific TCR breadth than people who got placebo.

Germline V lookup: CDR1 MNHGY, CDR2 SVAAGI. Trimming removed 4 bases from V and 0 bases from J, with 9 bases in between. The CDR3 has 14 amino acids. TCRdb's copy holds only in-frame clones and misses some; the assay was immunoSEQ multiplex PCR. This table has 300,000 to 400,000 clones, under 95% appearing once. This clone has a single count. Its antigen remains unknown. The chain has TRBV6-9 and TRBJ1-2; D uncertain. The material was peripheral blood, obtained after recovery from COVID-19. This TCR came from a human donor who had recovered from COVID-19. CDR3 nucleotides: TGTGCCAGCAGTTCGGCGGCTGCTAACTATGGCTACACCTTC. This sequence encodes CASSSAAANYGYTF.